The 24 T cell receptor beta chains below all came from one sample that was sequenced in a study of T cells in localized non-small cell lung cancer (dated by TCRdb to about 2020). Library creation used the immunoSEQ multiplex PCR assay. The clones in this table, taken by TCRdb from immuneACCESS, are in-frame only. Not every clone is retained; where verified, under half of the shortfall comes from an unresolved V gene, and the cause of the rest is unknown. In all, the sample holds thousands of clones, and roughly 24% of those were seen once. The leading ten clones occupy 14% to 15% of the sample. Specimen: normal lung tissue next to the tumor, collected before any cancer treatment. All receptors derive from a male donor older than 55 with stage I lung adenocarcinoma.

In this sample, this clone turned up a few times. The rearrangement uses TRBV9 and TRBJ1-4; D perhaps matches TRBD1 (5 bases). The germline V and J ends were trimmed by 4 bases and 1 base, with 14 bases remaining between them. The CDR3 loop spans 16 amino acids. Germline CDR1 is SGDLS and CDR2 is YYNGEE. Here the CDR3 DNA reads TGTGCCAGCAGCCCGAGGAGGGGAGGAACTAATGAAAAACTGTTTTTT. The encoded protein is CASSPRRGGTNEKLFF.

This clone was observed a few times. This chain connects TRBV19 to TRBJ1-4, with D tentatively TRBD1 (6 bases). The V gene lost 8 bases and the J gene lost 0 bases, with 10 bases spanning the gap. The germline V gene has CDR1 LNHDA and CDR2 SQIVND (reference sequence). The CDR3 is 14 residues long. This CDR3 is CASWTAATNEKLFF. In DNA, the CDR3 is TGTGCCAGTTGGACAGCCGCAACTAATGAAAAACTGTTTTTT.

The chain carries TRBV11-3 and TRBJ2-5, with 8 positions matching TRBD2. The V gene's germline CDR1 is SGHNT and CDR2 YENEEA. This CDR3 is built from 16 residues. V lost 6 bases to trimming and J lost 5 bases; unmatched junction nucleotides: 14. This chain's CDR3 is CASSPGGTLRRETQYF. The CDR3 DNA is TGTGCCAGCAGTCCGGGGGGGACTCTCAGGCGGGAGACCCAGTACTTC.

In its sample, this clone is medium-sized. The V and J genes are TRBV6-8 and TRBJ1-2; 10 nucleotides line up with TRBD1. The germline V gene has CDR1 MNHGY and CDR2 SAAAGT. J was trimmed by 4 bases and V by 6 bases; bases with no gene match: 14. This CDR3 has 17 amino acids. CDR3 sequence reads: CASSMIPGQGTGYGYTF. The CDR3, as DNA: TGTGCCAGCAGCATGATACCGGGACAGGGGACCGGCTATGGCTACACCTTC.

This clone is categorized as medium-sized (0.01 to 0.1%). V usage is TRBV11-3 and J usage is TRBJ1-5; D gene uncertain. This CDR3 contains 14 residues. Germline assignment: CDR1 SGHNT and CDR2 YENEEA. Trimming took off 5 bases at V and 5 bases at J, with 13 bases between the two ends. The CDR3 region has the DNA TGTGCCAGCAGCATCCTCGGCCTTCATCAGCCCCAGCATTTT. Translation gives CASSILGLHQPQHF.

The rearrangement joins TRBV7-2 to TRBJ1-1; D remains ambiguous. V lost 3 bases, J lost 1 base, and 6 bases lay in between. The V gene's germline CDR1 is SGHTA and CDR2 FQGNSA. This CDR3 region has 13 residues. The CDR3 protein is CASSFTPNTEAFF. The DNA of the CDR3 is TGTGCCAGCAGCTTTACACCGAACACTGAAGCTTTCTTT.

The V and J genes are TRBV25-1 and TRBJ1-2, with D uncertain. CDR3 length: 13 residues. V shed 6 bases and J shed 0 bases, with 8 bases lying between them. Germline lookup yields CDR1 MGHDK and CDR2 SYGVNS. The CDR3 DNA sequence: TGTGCCAGCAGGTTAAGTTCTAACTATGGCTACACCTTC. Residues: CASRLSSNYGYTF.

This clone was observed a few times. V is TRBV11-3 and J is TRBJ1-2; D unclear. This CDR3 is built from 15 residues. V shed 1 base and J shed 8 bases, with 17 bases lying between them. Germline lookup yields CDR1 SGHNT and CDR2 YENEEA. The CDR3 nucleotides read TGTGCCAGCAGCTTAGGAGGAGGGCTTACGAGGGGCTACACCTTC. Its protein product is CASSLGGGLTRGYTF. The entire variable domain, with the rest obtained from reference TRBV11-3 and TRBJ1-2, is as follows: EAGVVQSPRYKIIEKKQPVAFWCNPISGHNTLYWYLQNLGQGPELLIRYENEEAVDDSQLPKDRFSAERLKGVDSTLKIQPAELGDSAVYLCASSLGGGLTRGYTFGSGTRLTVV.

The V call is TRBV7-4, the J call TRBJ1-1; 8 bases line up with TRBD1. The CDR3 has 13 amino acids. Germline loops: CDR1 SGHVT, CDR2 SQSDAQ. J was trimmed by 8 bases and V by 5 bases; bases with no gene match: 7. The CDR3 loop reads CASSPGTGAEAFF. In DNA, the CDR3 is TGTGCCAGCAGCCCCGGGACAGGTGCCGAAGCTTTCTTT.

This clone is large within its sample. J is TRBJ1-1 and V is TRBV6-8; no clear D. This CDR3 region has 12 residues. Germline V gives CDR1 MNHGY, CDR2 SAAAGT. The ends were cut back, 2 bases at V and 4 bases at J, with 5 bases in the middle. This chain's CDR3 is CASSYGGTEAFF. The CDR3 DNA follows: TGTGCCAGCAGTTACGGTGGCACTGAAGCTTTCTTT.

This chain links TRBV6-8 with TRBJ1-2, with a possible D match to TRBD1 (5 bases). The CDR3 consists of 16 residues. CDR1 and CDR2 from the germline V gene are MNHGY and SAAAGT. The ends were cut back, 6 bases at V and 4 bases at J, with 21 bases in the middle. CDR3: CASSPQWGLSFYGYTF. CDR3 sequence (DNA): TGTGCCAGCAGCCCACAGTGGGGACTATCCTTCTATGGCTACACCTTC.

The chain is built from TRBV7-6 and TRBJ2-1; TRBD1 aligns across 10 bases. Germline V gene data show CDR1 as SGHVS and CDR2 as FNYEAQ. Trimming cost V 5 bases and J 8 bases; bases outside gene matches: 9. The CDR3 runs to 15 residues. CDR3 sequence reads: CASSVRDRGEYEQFF. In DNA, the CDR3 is TGTGCCAGCAGCGTCCGGGACAGGGGTGAATATGAGCAGTTCTTC.

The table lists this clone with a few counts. The CDR3 here is CASSLTGYGYTF. CDR3 in DNA: TGTGCCAGCAGTTTGACCGGTTATGGCTACACCTTC. V usage is TRBV28 and J usage is TRBJ1-2; D uncertain. The CDR3 runs to 12 residues. CDR1 is MDHEN, CDR2 SYDVKM, per germline. The V gene lost 3 bases and the J gene lost 5 bases, with 7 bases spanning the gap.

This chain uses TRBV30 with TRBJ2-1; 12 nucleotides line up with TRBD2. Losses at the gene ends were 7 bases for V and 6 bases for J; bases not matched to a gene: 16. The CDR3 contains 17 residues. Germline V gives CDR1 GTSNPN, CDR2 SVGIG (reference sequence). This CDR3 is CASKRASGGAVGNEQFF. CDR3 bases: TGTGCCTCTAAGAGGGCTAGCGGGGGGGCCGTCGGCAATGAGCAGTTCTTC.

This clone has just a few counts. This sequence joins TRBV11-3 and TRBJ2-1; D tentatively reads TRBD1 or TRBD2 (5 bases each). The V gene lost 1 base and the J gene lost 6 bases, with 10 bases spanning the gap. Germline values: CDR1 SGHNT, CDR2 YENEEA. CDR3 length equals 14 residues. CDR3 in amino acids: CASSLGGRLNEQFF. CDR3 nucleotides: TGTGCCAGCAGCTTAGGGGGGAGACTCAATGAGCAGTTCTTC. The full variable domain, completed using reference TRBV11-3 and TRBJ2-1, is EAGVVQSPRYKIIEKKQPVAFWCNPISGHNTLYWYLQNLGQGPELLIRYENEEAVDDSQLPKDRFSAERLKGVDSTLKIQPAELGDSAVYLCASSLGGRLNEQFFGPGTRLTVL.

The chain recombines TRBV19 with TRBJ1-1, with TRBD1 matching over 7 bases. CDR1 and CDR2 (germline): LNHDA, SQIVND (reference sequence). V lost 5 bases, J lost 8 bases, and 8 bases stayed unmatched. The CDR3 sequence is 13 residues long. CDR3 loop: CASSYNDREEAFF. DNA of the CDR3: TGTGCCAGTAGTTACAACGACAGGGAAGAAGCTTTCTTT.

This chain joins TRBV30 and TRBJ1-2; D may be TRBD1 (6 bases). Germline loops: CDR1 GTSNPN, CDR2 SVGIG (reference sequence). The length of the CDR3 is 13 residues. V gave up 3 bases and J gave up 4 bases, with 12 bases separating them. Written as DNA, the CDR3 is TGTGCCTGGAGGGAGCAGGGGCCCTATGGCTACACCTTC. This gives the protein CAWREQGPYGYTF.

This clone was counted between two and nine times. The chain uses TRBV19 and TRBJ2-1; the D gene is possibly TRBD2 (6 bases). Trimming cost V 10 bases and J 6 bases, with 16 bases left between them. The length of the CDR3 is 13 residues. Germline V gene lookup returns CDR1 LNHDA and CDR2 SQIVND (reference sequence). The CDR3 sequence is CATSLASSNEQFF. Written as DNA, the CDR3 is TGTGCCACTTCCCTAGCGAGTTCCAATGAGCAGTTCTTC.

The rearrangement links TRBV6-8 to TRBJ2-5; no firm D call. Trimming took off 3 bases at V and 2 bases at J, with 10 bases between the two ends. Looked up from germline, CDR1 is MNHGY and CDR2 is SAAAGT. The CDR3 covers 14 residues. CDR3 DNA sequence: TGTGCCAGCAGTTATGACGCGGTGCAAGAGACCCAGTACTTC. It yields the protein CASSYDAVQETQYF.

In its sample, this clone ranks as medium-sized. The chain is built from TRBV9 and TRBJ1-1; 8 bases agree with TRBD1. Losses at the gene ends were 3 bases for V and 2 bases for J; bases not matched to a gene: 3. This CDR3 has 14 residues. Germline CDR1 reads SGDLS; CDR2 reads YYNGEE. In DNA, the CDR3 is TGTGCCAGCAGCGCCCAGGGGGCTAACACTGAAGCTTTCTTT. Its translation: CASSAQGANTEAFF.

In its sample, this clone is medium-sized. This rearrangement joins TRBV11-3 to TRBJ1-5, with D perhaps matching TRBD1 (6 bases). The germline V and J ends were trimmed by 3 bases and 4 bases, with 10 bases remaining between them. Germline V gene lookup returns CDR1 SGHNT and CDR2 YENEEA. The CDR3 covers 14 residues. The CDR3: CASSLTGLNQPQHF. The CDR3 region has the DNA TGTGCCAGCAGCTTGACAGGTTTGAATCAGCCCCAGCATTTT.

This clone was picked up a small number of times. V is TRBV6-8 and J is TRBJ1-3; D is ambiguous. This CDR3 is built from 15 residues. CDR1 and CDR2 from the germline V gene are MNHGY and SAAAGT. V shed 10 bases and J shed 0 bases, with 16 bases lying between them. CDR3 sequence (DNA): TGTGCCACCAACAGTGCCCTTGTCTCTGGAAACACCATATATTTT. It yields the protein CATNSALVSGNTIYF.

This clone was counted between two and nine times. The CDR3 DNA follows: TGTGCCAGCAGCTCCGACAGGGCCCTTTCACCCCTCCACTTT. Its protein product is CASSSDRALSPLHF. The V gene is TRBV7-6, the J gene TRBJ1-6, with 7 bases identical to TRBD1. This CDR3 has 14 residues. The J segment lost 9 bases and the V segment lost 4 bases, leaving 6 bases of the junction unmatched. Looked up from germline, CDR1 is SGHVS and CDR2 is FNYEAQ. Full variable domain (remainder filled in from reference TRBV7-6 and TRBJ1-6): GAGVSQSPRYKVTKRGQDVALRCDPISGHVSLYWYRQALGQGPEFLTYFNYEAQQDKSGLPNDRFSAERPEGSISTLTIQRTEQRDSAMYRCASSSDRALSPLHFGNGTRLTVT.

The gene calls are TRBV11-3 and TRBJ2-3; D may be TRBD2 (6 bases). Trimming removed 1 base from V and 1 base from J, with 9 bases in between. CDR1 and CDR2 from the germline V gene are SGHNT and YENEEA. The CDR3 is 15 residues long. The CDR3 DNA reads TGTGCCAGCAGCTTAGGACTAGGTGGCACAGATACGCAGTATTTT. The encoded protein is CASSLGLGGTDTQYF.